A single sample gave rise to the 13 T cell receptor beta chains below, sequenced in a study of identical twins. TCRdb independently ran MiXCR on the 5' RACE reads; one entry per CDR3 protein. The profile shows roughly 470,000 distinct CDR3 sequences, around 15% of them singletons. The same sample was also studied in work on yellow fever vaccine responses in identical twins.

Sequencing was done on a sample of CD4+ T cells sorted from blood. These receptor sequences come from a woman between 18 and 29 years old in good health.

The chain uses TRBV20-1 and TRBJ1-6; D possibly corresponds to TRBD1 (5 bases). Germline loops: CDR1 DFQATT, CDR2 SNEGSKA (reference sequence). The CDR3 sequence is 13 residues long. With 6 bases removed from V and 10 bases from J, the gap between germline ends came to 16 bases. DNA of the CDR3: TGCAGTGCCACCGGGACGGGGGGATCACCCCTCCACTTT. This translates into CSATGTGGSPLHF.

The chain is built from TRBV18 and TRBJ2-7, with 10 bases lining up with TRBD1. The CDR3 extends over 14 amino acids. The V gene end was trimmed by 3 bases and the J gene end by 7 bases; junction bases not matched to a gene: 6. Germline V gene data show CDR1 as KGHSH and CDR2 as LQKENI. DNA for the CDR3: TGTGCCAGCTCACCGGACAGGGGGGTTAAGGAGCAGTACTTC. This gives the protein CASSPDRGVKEQYF.

This clonotype was counted many times. This chain links TRBV2 with TRBJ2-3; the D gene is possibly TRBD1 (7 bases). This CDR3 contains 18 residues. Trimming left V 5 bases short and J 5 bases short, with 26 bases between. Germline V CDR1 and CDR2: SNHLY, FYNNEI. The CDR3 is CASSLPGGQRTRGDTQYF. The CDR3 DNA sequence: TGTGCCAGCAGTCTTCCCGGGGGACAGCGCACCCGGGGAGATACGCAGTATTTT.

The chain carries TRBV28 and TRBJ2-5, with D tentatively TRBD1 or TRBD2 (5 bases each). Trimming pared 8 bases from V and 1 base from J, leaving 20 bases between. This CDR3 region has 16 residues. Germline V gene lookup returns CDR1 MDHEN and CDR2 SYDVKM. The CDR3 DNA is TGTGCCAGCCAAAGGGGACGCGGGCGGACCCAAGAGACCCAGTACTTC. This encodes CASQRGRGRTQETQYF.

A few counts support this clonotype. This chain connects TRBV9 to TRBJ2-1; D remains unclear. Germline V gives CDR1 SGDLS, CDR2 YYNGEE. Trimming shortened V by 0 bases and J by 6 bases, and 7 bases separated the two germline ends. The length of the CDR3 is 13 residues. The CDR3 loop reads CASSVAGSNEQFF. For the CDR3, the DNA is TGTGCCAGCAGCGTAGCTGGGTCCAATGAGCAGTTCTTC.

With respect to this clonotype: This is likely a read error, given that the CDR3 carries no conserved phenylalanine or tryptophan at its end. The chain combines TRBV12-3 or TRBV12-4 with TRBJ2-1; the D gene is possibly TRBD1 (6 bases). Trimming removed 6 bases from V and 2 bases from J, with 14 bases in between. This CDR3 has 15 amino acids. The CDR3 loop reads CASRDETGTYNEQFY. For the CDR3, the DNA is TGTGCCAGCAGAGACGAGACAGGTACCTACAATGAGCAGTTCTAC.

The CDR3 sequence is CASSYSSVSTDTQYF. CDR3 bases: TGTGCCAGCAGTTACTCTTCAGTTAGCACAGATACGCAGTATTTT. J is TRBJ2-3 and V is TRBV6-5; unclear D gene. The V end was cut by 0 bases, the J end by 0 bases, with 7 bases between. This CDR3 is built from 15 residues. CDR1 MNHEY and CDR2 SVGAGI come from the germline V gene.

The CDR3 region has the DNA TGTGCCAGCAGTTACATGGTAGCGGGGAATGGTGAGCAGTTCTTC. Its translation is CASSYMVAGNGEQFF. The chain uses TRBV6-5 and TRBJ2-1, with 8 bases identical to TRBD2. With V trimmed by 2 bases and J by 9 bases, 9 bases remained unmatched. The CDR3 sequence is 15 residues long. Germline V gives CDR1 MNHEY, CDR2 SVGAGI.

The chain links TRBV4-1 to TRBJ2-7, with 11 bases that match TRBD1. The germline gives CDR1 MGHRA, CDR2 YSYEKL. V was clipped by 2 bases and J by 5 bases; unmatched bases: 11. The CDR3 sequence is 17 residues long. As DNA, the CDR3 is TGCGCCAGCAGCCAACCCTCTCCCGGGACAGGGGGTGACGAGCAGTACTTC. Residues: CASSQPSPGTGGDEQYF.

There are a few counts of this clonotype. This sequence joins TRBV5-1 and TRBJ1-2; TRBD1 is a possible D gene (5 bases). The germline CDR1 and CDR2 sequences are SGHRS and YFSETQ. The CDR3 runs 13 residues. V lost 0 bases to trimming and J lost 8 bases, with 11 bases between them. The CDR3 nucleotides are TGCGCCAGCAGCTTGGCTACCGGGGACGGCTACACCTTC. Protein sequence: CASSLATGDGYTF.

The chain recombines TRBV2 with TRBJ2-1; D unresolved. CDR1 SNHLY and CDR2 FYNNEI come from the germline V gene. V lost 11 bases and J lost 2, with 13 bases in between. This CDR3 contains 13 residues. The CDR3 region is CAARLRAYNEQFF. Here the CDR3 DNA reads TGTGCCGCACGGCTACGGGCCTACAATGAGCAGTTCTTC.

In this sample, this clonotype turned up a few times. This sequence joins TRBV11-2 and TRBJ1-6, with TRBD1 as a possible D gene (5 bases). Germline assignment: CDR1 SGHAT and CDR2 FQNNGV. Trimming left V 5 bases short and J 12 bases short, with 11 bases between. The CDR3 length is 12 residues. The CDR3 loop is CASSLRGEPLHF. DNA for the CDR3: TGTGCCAGCAGCCTCCGGGGGGAACCCCTCCACTTT. Full variable domain (outside the CDR3, taken from reference TRBV11-2 and TRBJ1-6): EAGVAQSPRYKIIEKRQSVAFWCNPISGHATLYWYQQILGQGPKLLIQFQNNGVVDDSQLPKDRFSAERLKGVDSTLKIQPAKLEDSAVYLCASSLRGEPLHFGNGTRLTVT.

The J gene is TRBJ2-5, the V gene TRBV20-1; TRBD2 might be the D (7 bases). Germline V CDR1 and CDR2: DFQATT, SNEGSKA (reference sequence). CDR3 length equals 13 residues. Trimming stripped 5 bases from V and 2 bases from J, with 12 bases between. The CDR3 region is CSAGGAKQETQYF. The CDR3 DNA sequence: TGCAGTGCTGGGGGGGCCAAGCAAGAGACCCAGTACTTC.